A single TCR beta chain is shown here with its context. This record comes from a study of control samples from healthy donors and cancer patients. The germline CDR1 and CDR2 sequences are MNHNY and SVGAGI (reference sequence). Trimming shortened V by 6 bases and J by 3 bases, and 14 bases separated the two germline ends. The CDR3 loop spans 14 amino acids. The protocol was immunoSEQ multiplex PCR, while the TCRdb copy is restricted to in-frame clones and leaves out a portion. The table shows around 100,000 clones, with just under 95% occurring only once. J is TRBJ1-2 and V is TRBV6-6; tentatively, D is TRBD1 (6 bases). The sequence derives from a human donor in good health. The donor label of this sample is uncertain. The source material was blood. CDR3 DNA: TGTGCCAGCAGCCGACAGGAGCCTCACTATGGCTACACCTTC. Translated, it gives CASSRQEPHYGYTF.